This is a list of T cell receptor beta chains from one sample in a study of blood T cell repertoires in COVID-19. Clones were read by immunoSEQ multiplex PCR, and TCRdb kept only the in-frame ones, dropping some. The sample holds approximately 290,000 clones; over 75% are singletons and the top ten take 0.85% to 1%. Sample: peripheral blood. All receptors come from a human donor with COVID-19, enrolled during active disease. The donor label of this sample is uncertain. The CDR3 runs from the conserved cysteine through the conserved F or W. Fields, in order: clone size, J gene, V gene, D gene, CDR3 protein, CDR3 DNA. D genes are given only for firm matches. The size of a clone is reported for some rows only, either as once, few or many, or as a class for expanded clones.

size: once; J: TRBJ2-5; V: TRBV6-1; D: NA; CDR3: CASSEGQPGRETQYF; DNA: TGTGCCAGCAGTGAAGGGCAGCCAGGCAGGGAGACCCAGTACTTC
size: NA; J: TRBJ1-1; V: TRBV19; D: NA; CDR3: CASSIGITGLQAFF; DNA: TGTGCCAGTAGTATAGGAATAACAGGATTACAAGCTTTCTTT
size: NA; J: TRBJ2-2; V: TRBV6-5; D: NA; CDR3: CASRTPSGELFF; DNA: TGTGCCAGCAGAACCCCGAGCGGGGAGCTGTTTTTT
size: NA; J: TRBJ2-7; V: TRBV19; D: TRBD1; CDR3: CASRPDRGYEQYF; DNA: TGTGCCAGTAGGCCGGACAGGGGGTACGAGCAGTACTTC
size: few; J: TRBJ2-2; V: TRBV12-3/TRBV12-4; D: NA; CDR3: CANLGATGELFF; DNA: TGTGCCAACCTAGGGGCTACCGGGGAGCTGTTTTTT
size: NA; J: TRBJ1-1; V: TRBV12-3/TRBV12-4; D: NA; CDR3: CASSLSLFTEAFF; DNA: TGTGCCAGCAGTTTATCCCTATTCACTGAAGCTTTCTTT
size: NA; J: TRBJ1-5; V: TRBV7-2; D: NA; CDR3: CASSLVREGNQPQHF; DNA: TGTGCCAGCAGCTTAGTTAGGGAGGGCAATCAGCCCCAGCATTTT
size: NA; J: TRBJ1-1; V: TRBV10-2; D: NA; CDR3: CASSESGRGWGTEAFF; DNA: TGCGCCAGCAGTGAGTCCGGCCGGGGTTGGGGCACTGAAGCTTTCTTT
size: NA; J: TRBJ2-5; V: TRBV7-3; D: TRBD1; CDR3: CASSVGQQETQYF; DNA: TGTGCCAGCAGCGTGGGACAGCAAGAGACCCAGTACTTC
size: few; J: TRBJ1-2; V: TRBV3-1/TRBV3-2; D: TRBD1; CDR3: CASSPNPGQGGNGYTF; DNA: TGTGCCAGCAGCCCGAACCCGGGACAGGGAGGCAATGGCTACACCTTC
size: few; J: TRBJ1-1; V: TRBV7-3; D: TRBD1; CDR3: CASSLTGSNTEAFF; DNA: TGTGCCAGCAGCTTGACAGGGAGCAACACTGAAGCTTTCTTT